This entry lists 24 T cell receptor beta chains sequenced from one sample in a study of T cells in localized non-small cell lung cancer. The protocol was immunoSEQ multiplex PCR, while the TCRdb copy is restricted to in-frame clones and leaves out a portion. The profile shows tens of thousands of clones, 70% to 90% of them singletons. Material: peripheral blood, obtained before any cancer treatment. The origin of the receptors is a woman aged 40 to 75 with stage I lung adenocarcinoma.

The V and J genes are TRBV19 and TRBJ1-2; TRBD1 agrees at 9 bases. With 10 bases clipped from V and 5 bases from J, the junction kept 11 bases outside the gene matches. The CDR3 runs 14 residues. Germline V lookup: CDR1 LNHDA, CDR2 SQIVND (reference sequence). The CDR3 DNA follows: TGTGCCACCCAGGGACAGGGTTTTTTATATGGCTACACCTTC. Amino acids: CATQGQGFLYGYTF.

V gene TRBV10-3 combines with J gene TRBJ2-2, with 8 bases aligning to TRBD2. CDR1 and CDR2 (germline): ENHRY, SYGVKD. J was trimmed by 6 bases and V by 3 bases; bases with no gene match: 3. CDR3 length equals 14 residues. The CDR3 is CAISDSGGPGELFF. Written as DNA, the CDR3 is TGTGCCATCAGTGATTCGGGGGGGCCCGGGGAGCTGTTTTTT.

This clone was detected a few times. V and J are TRBV10-3 and TRBJ1-2, with no clear D. Trimming shortened V by 4 bases and J by 4 bases, and 16 bases separated the two germline ends. The length of the CDR3 is 15 residues. CDR1 is ENHRY and CDR2 is SYGVKD in the germline V gene. DNA for the CDR3: TGTGCCATCAGTGTCTCGGCAGAAACTTTCTATGGCTACACCTTC. Amino acid sequence: CAISVSAETFYGYTF.

The chain employs TRBV28 and TRBJ1-5; no firm D call. The length of the CDR3 is 17 residues. Germline CDR1 and CDR2: MDHEN and SYDVKM. Trimming removed 5 bases at V and 5 bases at J, with 22 bases between. The DNA of the CDR3 is TGTGCCAGCAGTAAGATGGGCCCTACTAAGAGGGATCAGCCCCAGCATTTT. Encoded protein: CASSKMGPTKRDQPQHF. Complete variable domain (other parts from reference TRBV28 and TRBJ1-5): DVKVTQSSRYLVKRTGEKVFLECVQDMDHENMFWYRQDPGLGLRLIYFSYDVKMKEKGDIPEGYSVSREKKERFSLILESASTNQTSMYLCASSKMGPTKRDQPQHFGDGTRLSIL.

The J gene is TRBJ1-1, the V gene TRBV6-4; the D gene is possibly TRBD1 (5 bases). Germline V lookup: CDR1 MRHNA, CDR2 SNTAGT. The germline V and J ends were trimmed by 4 bases and 2 bases, with 8 bases remaining between them. The length of the CDR3 is 13 residues. For the CDR3, the DNA is TGTGCCAGCAGTGTCACAGGAAACACTGAAGCTTTCTTT. Protein product: CASSVTGNTEAFF.

The J gene is TRBJ1-6, the V gene TRBV2; D is perhaps TRBD1 (6 bases). The V end lost 5 bases, the J end lost 7 bases, and 15 bases lay between the germline ends. Germline V gene lookup returns CDR1 SNHLY and CDR2 FYNNEI. The CDR3 runs to 15 residues. The CDR3 DNA sequence: TGTGCCAGCAGTCCCGGGGGGACACCCAATTCACCCCTCCACTTT. Its protein product is CASSPGGTPNSPLHF.

The chain links TRBV5-1 to TRBJ2-1, with D possibly TRBD2 on 6 matching bases. Germline V lookup: CDR1 SGHRS, CDR2 YFSETQ. There are 15 residues in the CDR3. V lost 4 bases and J 6 bases, leaving 17 bases between the germline ends. This chain's CDR3 is CASSPGTERTNEQFF. CDR3 in DNA: TGCGCCAGCAGCCCTGGGACTGAAAGAACCAATGAGCAGTTCTTC.

The V and J genes are TRBV7-3 and TRBJ2-3, with unresolved D. CDR1 is SGHTA and CDR2 is FQGTGA in the germline V gene. Trimming removed 2 bases at V and 1 base at J, with 7 bases between. The CDR3 covers 14 residues. The CDR3 DNA is TGTGCCAGCAGCTTAGGAACGGGCACAGATACGCAGTATTTT. Translation gives CASSLGTGTDTQYF.

The chain recombines TRBV4-3 with TRBJ1-1; TRBD1 agrees at 7 bases. Germline values: CDR1 LGHNA, CDR2 YSLEER. The J segment lost 5 bases and the V segment lost 4 bases, leaving 10 bases of the junction unmatched. The CDR3 is 15 amino acids. CDR3 loop: CASSRRTGDGTEAFF. CDR3 coding DNA: TGCGCCAGCAGCCGCCGTACAGGGGATGGGACTGAAGCTTTCTTT.

J is TRBJ1-1 and V is TRBV5-6; D is undetermined. V was pared by 1 base and J by 1 base, with 8 bases between. Germline V gene lookup returns CDR1 SGHDT and CDR2 YYEEEE. CDR3 length: 14 amino acids. This CDR3 is CASSLLGKNTEAFF. CDR3 in DNA: TGTGCCAGCAGCTTGTTGGGGAAGAACACTGAAGCTTTCTTT. Full variable domain (remainder filled in from reference TRBV5-6 and TRBJ1-1): DAGVTQSPTHLIKTRGQQVTLRCSPKSGHDTVSWYQQALGQGPQFIFQYYEEEERQRGNFPDRFSGHQFPNYSSELNVNALLLGDSALYLCASSLLGKNTEAFFGQGTRLTVV.

The chain uses TRBV9 and TRBJ1-1, with 9 bases matching TRBD1. The CDR3 is made up of 14 amino acids. Trimming cost V 4 bases and J 4 bases; bases outside gene matches: 5. Germline CDR1 is SGDLS and CDR2 is YYNGEE. The CDR3 DNA follows: TGTGCCAGCAGCCAGGGACAGGGTGGCACTGAAGCTTTCTTT. Protein product: CASSQGQGGTEAFF.

The chain recombines TRBV19 with TRBJ1-6, with D possibly being TRBD1 (5 bases). V was pared by 3 bases and J by 0 bases, with 15 bases between. CDR1 is LNHDA, CDR2 SQIVND, per germline (reference sequence). The CDR3 is 18 amino acids. For the CDR3, the DNA is TGTGCCAGTAGTATGGGGGTTTTCTTGAGCTCCTATAATTCACCCCTCCACTTT. Translating it yields CASSMGVFLSSYNSPLHF.

The chain carries TRBV10-3 and TRBJ2-7; 7 bases match TRBD2. Germline values: CDR1 ENHRY, CDR2 SYGVKD. The CDR3 spans 16 residues. The trim removed 4 bases at V and 3 bases at J, leaving 12 bases unmatched. The CDR3 loop is CAISGMGKRGFYEQYF. DNA of the CDR3: TGTGCCATCAGTGGGATGGGGAAGCGGGGATTCTACGAGCAGTACTTC.

The chain is built from TRBV28 and TRBJ1-2; 11 bases match TRBD1. The V and J ends lost 10 bases and 8 bases, in that order; junction bases with no gene match: 6. The CDR3 is 12 amino acids. Germline V gene lookup returns CDR1 MDHEN and CDR2 SYDVKM. CDR3 region: CATWTGGAGYTF. In nucleotides, the CDR3 is TGTGCCACCTGGACAGGGGGCGCGGGCTACACCTTC.

This chain joins TRBV11-3 and TRBJ2-5; possible D gene TRBD2, 6 bases. Germline V lookup: CDR1 SGHNT, CDR2 YENEEA. CDR3 length: 14 residues. Trimming left V 7 bases short and J 1 base short, with 13 bases between. The CDR3 coding sequence is TGTGCCAGCACCCCTGGGACTTCCCAAGAGACCCAGTACTTC. Protein: CASTPGTSQETQYF. Combining the CDR3 with reference TRBV11-3 and TRBJ2-5 gives the whole variable domain EAGVVQSPRYKIIEKKQPVAFWCNPISGHNTLYWYLQNLGQGPELLIRYENEEAVDDSQLPKDRFSAERLKGVDSTLKIQPAELGDSAVYLCASTPGTSQETQYFGPGTRLLVL.

The chain carries TRBV7-2 and TRBJ1-2; D gene ambiguous. This CDR3 spans 15 amino acids. V was clipped by 1 base and J by 4 bases, with 13 bases between them. In germline, CDR1 is SGHTA, CDR2 FQGNSA. The CDR3 DNA reads as TGTGCCAGCAGCTTAGAATGGGCGAGCCTCTATGGCTACACCTTC. Amino acids: CASSLEWASLYGYTF.

The V and J genes are TRBV5-6 and TRBJ2-1; D gene unclear. V was clipped by 6 bases and J by 0 bases, with 16 bases between them. This CDR3 comprises 16 residues. The germline gives CDR1 SGHDT, CDR2 YYEEEE. The CDR3: CASTLIGEDSYNEQFF. The CDR3 bases are TGTGCCAGCACCCTAATTGGCGAGGACTCCTACAATGAGCAGTTCTTC.

V is TRBV28 and J is TRBJ1-2, with D perhaps matching TRBD1 (6 bases). V dropped 4 bases and J dropped 5 bases, with 23 bases sitting between them. The CDR3 is 17 residues long. Germline values: CDR1 MDHEN, CDR2 SYDVKM. This chain's CDR3 is CASSSGGWDTLSYGYTF. Here the CDR3 DNA reads TGTGCCAGCAGTTCGGGCGGATGGGACACCCTTTCTTATGGCTACACCTTC.

The chain employs TRBV28 and TRBJ1-6; maybe TRBD1 (5 bases). CDR1 MDHEN and CDR2 SYDVKM come from the germline V gene. Between the trimmed V and J ends, which lost 7 bases and 10 bases, there was a span of 11 bases. The CDR3 runs 12 residues. The CDR3 reads CASKGWGSPLHF. Here the CDR3 DNA reads TGTGCCAGCAAGGGGTGGGGCTCACCCCTCCACTTT.

This chain links TRBV28 with TRBJ2-5; maybe TRBD2 (6 bases). This CDR3 has 13 amino acids. From germline, CDR1 is MDHEN and CDR2 SYDVKM. The ends were cut back, 4 bases at V and 7 bases at J, with 13 bases in the middle. CDR3 region: CASSSRLVGTQYF. The CDR3 region has the DNA TGTGCCAGCAGTTCCAGACTAGTAGGGACCCAGTACTTC. Variable domain in full (rest from reference TRBV28 and TRBJ2-5): DVKVTQSSRYLVKRTGEKVFLECVQDMDHENMFWYRQDPGLGLRLIYFSYDVKMKEKGDIPEGYSVSREKKERFSLILESASTNQTSMYLCASSSRLVGTQYFGPGTRLLVL.

This clone was observed a handful of times. V gene TRBV10-1 combines with J gene TRBJ1-5; TRBD1 might be the D (5 bases). The CDR3 has 16 residues. Looked up from germline, CDR1 is WNHNN and CDR2 is SYGVQD (reference sequence). Trimming pared 6 bases from V and 5 bases from J, leaving 20 bases between. CDR3 in amino acids: CASSSGGVRTHQPQHF. CDR3 sequence (DNA): TGCGCCAGCAGCTCTGGGGGTGTACGGACCCATCAGCCCCAGCATTTT.

The chain links TRBV4-3 to TRBJ1-3; 7 bases are shared with TRBD1. This CDR3 region has 13 residues. J lost 4 bases, V lost 3 bases, and 0 bases had no gene match. CDR1 LGHNA and CDR2 YSLEER come from the germline V gene. Here the CDR3 reads CASSQDRGNTIYF. The CDR3 DNA follows: TGCGCCAGCAGCCAGGACAGGGGAAACACCATATATTTT.

The genes are TRBV5-6 and TRBJ2-7; D possibly corresponds to TRBD1 (5 bases). Germline V gene sequence: CDR1 SGHDT, CDR2 YYEEEE. Trimming pared 6 bases from V and 0 bases from J, leaving 10 bases between. The CDR3 has 13 residues. The CDR3: CASKWGSSYEQYF. The CDR3, as DNA: TGTGCCAGCAAATGGGGCAGCTCCTACGAGCAGTACTTC.

On this clone itself: At one boundary the junction diverges from the germline segment, which might be a read error. This same CDR3 is encoded by further DNA sequences in the sample. The V call is TRBV6-4, the J call TRBJ2-2; TRBD1 aligns across 8 bases. The CDR3 is 16 amino acids. CDR1 is MRHNA and CDR2 is SNTAGT in the germline V gene. CDR3 protein: CASSAPGQANTGELFF. The CDR3 DNA reads TGTGCCAGCAGTGCGCCGGGACAGGCAAACACCGGGGAGCTGTTCTTT.